The 14 T cell receptor beta chains in this list originate from one sample, sequenced in a study of sequential checkpoint blockade in melanoma. Assay: immunoSEQ multiplex PCR; the TCRdb copy retains only in-frame clones and omits some. Of 25,000 to 35,000 clones listed, about three quarters are singletons. Documented treatment: randomized to nivolumab then ipilimumab (arm A) or the reverse (arm B). The sequences come from CD8+ T cells sorted from blood (inferred from file names), collected from a patient given nivolumab and ipilimumab in sequence. The receptors stem from a human donor with melanoma.

The chain couples TRBV9 to TRBJ1-1; 7 positions agree with TRBD1. Germline-derived CDR1 and CDR2 are SGDLS and YYNGEE. V lost 4 bases to trimming and J lost 8 bases; unmatched junction nucleotides: 14. The CDR3 consists of 15 residues. The CDR3 region has the DNA TGTGCCAGCAGCTTGGGGGACAGCCGACCTTTCGAAGCTTTCTTT. Its protein is CASSLGDSRPFEAFF.

The chain joins TRBV4-3 to TRBJ1-1; no firm D call. V lost 0 bases to trimming and J lost 8 bases, with 10 bases between them. The CDR3 totals 13 residues. Germline assignment: CDR1 LGHNA and CDR2 YSLEER. The CDR3 sequence: CASSQDSAEEAFF. CDR3 in DNA: TGCGCCAGCAGCCAAGACTCGGCGGAGGAAGCTTTCTTT.

The chain has TRBV7-9 and TRBJ2-7, with 7 bases identical to TRBD2. The ends lost 7 bases at V and 7 bases at J; junction bases unmatched: 16. CDR1 is SEHNR, CDR2 FQNEAQ, per germline (reference sequence). The CDR3 spans 15 residues. CDR3 DNA sequence: TGTGCCAGCACGTCGGCGTCGGGCGGGAGTCGGGAGCAGTACTTC. This encodes CASTSASGGSREQYF.

About this clone itself: One end of the junction does not line up with germline, which may come from a read error. The V gene is TRBV4-2, the J gene TRBJ2-3, with unresolved D. The V gene's germline CDR1 is LGHNA and CDR2 YNFKEQ. The CDR3 is 11 amino acids. CDR3 loop: CAAPSGATFGF. CDR3 bases: TGTGCCGCACCGTCAGGCGCTACCTTTGGTTTT.

The chain is built from TRBV12-5 and TRBJ2-7; 7 bases are a match to TRBD1. Germline loops: CDR1 LGHNT, CDR2 FRNRAP. This CDR3 is built from 15 residues. The junction had 10 bases not matched to a gene; V was cut back by 6 bases and J by 2 bases. CDR3: CASGIPGQPTYEQYF. The CDR3, as DNA: TGTGCTAGTGGGATCCCGGGACAGCCCACCTACGAGCAGTACTTC.

The chain links TRBV7-3 to TRBJ2-5; TRBD2 matches at 9 bases. CDR3 length equals 16 residues. In germline, CDR1 is SGHTA, CDR2 FQGTGA. Trimming took 2 bases from V and 2 from J; bases not matched to a gene: 6. CDR3 in DNA: TGTGCCAGCAGCTTAGTCGCTAGCGGGAATCAAGAGACCCAGTACTTC. Its protein is CASSLVASGNQETQYF.

CDR3 DNA sequence: TGTGCCAGCAGTGGACAGGGTCGGAGGAATGGCTACACCTTC. Amino acid sequence: CASSGQGRRNGYTF. The J gene is TRBJ1-2, the V gene TRBV6-6; 8 positions match TRBD1. CDR1 is MNHNY, CDR2 SVGAGI, per germline (reference sequence). Trimming removed 5 bases from V and 6 bases from J; junction bases left unmatched: 8. The CDR3 is made up of 14 amino acids.

This clone has a handful of counts. V is TRBV19 and J is TRBJ1-3; D remains unclear. Trimming left V 8 bases short and J 2 bases short, with 7 bases between. Germline V CDR1 and CDR2: LNHDA, SQIVND (reference sequence). This CDR3 is 12 amino acids long. The CDR3 bases are TGTGCCAGTTCTGAGCCTGGAAACACCATATATTTT. Its translation is CASSEPGNTIYF.

V usage is TRBV11-2 and J usage is TRBJ1-6; D unresolved. Between the trimmed V and J ends, which lost 0 bases and 7 bases, there was a span of 4 bases. The CDR3 loop spans 13 amino acids. Germline V gene data show CDR1 as SGHAT and CDR2 as FQNNGV. The CDR3 is CASSLDRNSPLHF. CDR3 in DNA: TGTGCCAGCAGCTTAGATCGGAATTCACCCCTCCACTTT.

This clone was seen a single time. The chain has TRBV29-1 and TRBJ1-2, with 10 bases fitting TRBD1. The germline gives CDR1 SQVTM, CDR2 ANQGSEA. J lost 6 bases, V lost 0 bases, and 7 bases had no gene match. The length of the CDR3 is 15 residues. The CDR3 DNA reads TGCAGCGTTGAAGAGGGGACAGGGGTCAGTCATGGCTACACCTTC. Amino acid sequence: CSVEEGTGVSHGYTF.

The genes are TRBV10-3 and TRBJ2-7; 7 bases map to TRBD2. There are 14 residues in the CDR3. Germline-derived CDR1 and CDR2 are ENHRY and SYGVKD. V lost 6 bases, J lost 4 bases, and 9 bases stayed unmatched. CDR3 in DNA: TGTGCCATCAGCCCCGGGACTACGGGGTACGAGCAGTACTTC. Protein: CAISPGTTGYEQYF.

The chain recombines TRBV2 with TRBJ1-1; 9 bases are a match to TRBD1. With V trimmed by 6 bases and J by 2 bases, 7 bases remained unmatched. Per the germline V gene, CDR1 is SNHLY and CDR2 is FYNNEI. The CDR3 extends over 15 amino acids. The CDR3: CASSEGQGHNTEAFF. CDR3 coding DNA: TGTGCCAGCAGCGAGGGACAGGGACACAACACTGAAGCTTTCTTT.

V is TRBV27 and J is TRBJ2-7; D is unclear. V lost 8 bases to trimming and J lost 3 bases, with 14 bases between them. The CDR3 covers 13 residues. CDR1 MNHEY and CDR2 SMNVEV come from the germline V gene (reference sequence). The CDR3 DNA is TGTGCCAGCGCCTTTGCGACAAACTACGAGCAGTACTTC. Its protein product is CASAFATNYEQYF.

The chain carries TRBV9 and TRBJ2-5; the match to TRBD2 covers 8 bases. Germline assignment: CDR1 SGDLS and CDR2 YYNGEE. The CDR3 covers 17 residues. V trimming: 2 bases; J trimming: 2 bases; junction bases outside the gene matches: 11. The CDR3 is CASSVGNGGALQETQYF. CDR3 nucleotide sequence: TGTGCCAGCAGCGTTGGCAACGGGGGGGCCCTTCAAGAGACCCAGTACTTC.